The 8 T cell receptor beta chains reported below all come from one sample, sequenced in a study. In TCRdb, the RT-PCR reads were re-called with MiXCR into one record per CDR3 protein. The sample lists about 680,000 distinct CDR3 sequences; around 14% were seen once. Source material: memory CD4+ T cells from blood. The source is a female donor in good health, serving as a healthy control.

The sample holds a few counts of this clonotype. This chain links TRBV5-1 with TRBJ2-7; D unclear. Trimming took 0 bases from V and 5 from J, leaving 18 bases between them. Germline V gene sequence: CDR1 SGHRS, CDR2 YFSETQ. This CDR3 region has 16 residues. The CDR3 DNA reads as TGCGCCAGCAGCTTGGACTACGGACGGTCAATCGACGAGCAGTACTTC. Protein: CASSLDYGRSIDEQYF.

This clonotype was seen only a few times. V gene TRBV6-5 combines with J gene TRBJ2-5; D is undetermined. The CDR3 loop spans 16 amino acids. The V end lost 0 bases, the J end lost 4 bases, and 15 bases lay between the germline ends. The germline V gene has CDR1 MNHEY and CDR2 SVGAGI. The CDR3 sequence is CASSYSRIGGVETQYF. The CDR3 DNA reads TGTGCCAGCAGTTACTCGAGAATTGGTGGGGTAGAGACCCAGTACTTC.

This clonotype was detected many times. The chain combines TRBV24-1 with TRBJ2-2; D remains ambiguous. This CDR3 has 14 residues. V lost 5 bases and J lost 3, with 9 bases in between. Germline V CDR1 and CDR2: KGHDR, SFDVKD. The CDR3 bases are TGTGCCACCAGTGGCTTCACGGACACCGGGGAGCTGTTTTTT. This gives the protein CATSGFTDTGELFF.

This clonotype was seen many times. The V call is TRBV20-1, the J call TRBJ2-7; no reliable D call. Trimming pared 3 bases from V and 0 bases from J, leaving 9 bases between. The CDR3 runs to 13 residues. CDR1 and CDR2 from the germline V gene are DFQATT and SNEGSKA (reference sequence). CDR3 sequence: CSARTDGSYEQYF. The CDR3 DNA reads TGCAGTGCTAGGACGGACGGCTCCTACGAGCAGTACTTC.

V gene TRBV20-1 combines with J gene TRBJ1-2, with 11 bases matching TRBD1. CDR1 is DFQATT, CDR2 SNEGSKA, per germline (reference sequence). The CDR3 covers 13 residues. V was pared by 7 bases and J by 4 bases, with 5 bases of the junction left unmatched. The CDR3 DNA is TGCAGTGGGACAGGGGGCACTCCCTATGGCTACACCTTC. Protein: CSGTGGTPYGYTF.

The genes are TRBV5-6 and TRBJ2-5; unclear D gene. Looked up from germline, CDR1 is SGHDT and CDR2 is YYEEEE. Trimming pared 2 bases from V and 3 bases from J, leaving 11 bases between. This CDR3 is 14 amino acids long. The CDR3 sequence: CASSFGLRKETQYF. Here the CDR3 DNA reads TGTGCCAGCAGCTTTGGCTTAAGGAAAGAGACCCAGTACTTC.

A few counts support this clonotype. At one end the junction does not follow the germline gene, possibly because of a read error. The rearrangement links TRBV29-1 to TRBJ2-5; D is uncertain. CDR1 is SQVTM and CDR2 is ANQGSEA in the germline V gene. CDR3 length: 13 amino acids. The CDR3 loop reads CSIEDISLETQYF. CDR3 in DNA: TGCAGCATTGAAGATATCTCCTTGGAGACCCAGTACTTC. Full variable domain (rest looked up from reference TRBV29-1 and TRBJ2-5): SAVISQKPSRDICQRGTSLTIQCQVDSQVTMMFWYRQQPGQSLTLIATANQGSEATYESGFVIDKFPISRPNLTFSTLTVSNMSPEDSSIYLCSIEDISLETQYFGPGTRLLVL.

The chain carries TRBV28 and TRBJ1-5, with a weak D call TRBD1 (6 bases). The length of the CDR3 is 15 residues. Germline CDR1 is MDHEN and CDR2 is SYDVKM. V was pared by 6 bases and J by 2 bases, with 14 bases between. CDR3 DNA sequence: TGTGCCAGCAGCCACAGGGCAGGGCGCAATCAGCCCCAGCATTTT. This gives the protein CASSHRAGRNQPQHF.